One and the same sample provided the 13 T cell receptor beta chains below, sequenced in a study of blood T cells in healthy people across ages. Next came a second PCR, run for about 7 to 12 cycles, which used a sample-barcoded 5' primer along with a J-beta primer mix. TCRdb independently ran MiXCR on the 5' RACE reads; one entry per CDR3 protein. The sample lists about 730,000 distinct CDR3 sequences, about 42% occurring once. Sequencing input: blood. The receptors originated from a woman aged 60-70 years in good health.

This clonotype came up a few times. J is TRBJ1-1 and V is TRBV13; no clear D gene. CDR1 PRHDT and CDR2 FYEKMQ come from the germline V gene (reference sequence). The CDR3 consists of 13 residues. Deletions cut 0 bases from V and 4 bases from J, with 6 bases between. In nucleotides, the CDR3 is TGTGCCAGCAGCTTAGGCTATAGCACTGAAGCTTTCTTT. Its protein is CASSLGYSTEAFF.

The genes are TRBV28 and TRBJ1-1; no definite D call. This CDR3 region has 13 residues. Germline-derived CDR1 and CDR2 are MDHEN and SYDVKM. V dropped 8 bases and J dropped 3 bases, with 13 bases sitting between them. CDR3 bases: TGTGCCAGCGGGGAAAACCTATACACTGAAGCTTTCTTT. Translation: CASGENLYTEAFF.

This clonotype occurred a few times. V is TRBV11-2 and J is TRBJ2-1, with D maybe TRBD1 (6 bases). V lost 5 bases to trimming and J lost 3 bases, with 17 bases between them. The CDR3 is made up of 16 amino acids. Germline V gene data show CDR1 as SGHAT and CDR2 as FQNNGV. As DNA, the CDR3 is TGTGCCAGCAGCCGGGGCCGGGACACATACTACAATGAGCAGTTCTTC. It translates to CASSRGRDTYYNEQFF. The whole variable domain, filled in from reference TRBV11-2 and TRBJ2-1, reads EAGVAQSPRYKIIEKRQSVAFWCNPISGHATLYWYQQILGQGPKLLIQFQNNGVVDDSQLPKDRFSAERLKGVDSTLKIQPAKLEDSAVYLCASSRGRDTYYNEQFFGPGTRLTVL.

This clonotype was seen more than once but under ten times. CDR3 in DNA: TGCAGTGCTAGCCCAGCAGGAGCGGGGGTACAAGAGACCCAGTACTTC. Amino acids: CSASPAGAGVQETQYF. The chain carries TRBV20-1 and TRBJ2-5; TRBD2 matches at 8 bases. The germline V gene encodes CDR1 DFQATT and CDR2 SNEGSKA (reference sequence). The trim removed 3 bases at V and 2 bases at J, leaving 11 bases unmatched. The CDR3 is 16 amino acids.

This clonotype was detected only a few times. The DNA of the CDR3 is TGTGCCAGCAGTTACTCGCTAGCGTCGTACAATGAGCAGTTCTTC. Amino acids: CASSYSLASYNEQFF. The V call is TRBV6-5, the J call TRBJ2-1; maybe TRBD2 (6 bases). Germline lookup yields CDR1 MNHEY and CDR2 SVGAGI. There are 15 residues in the CDR3. V was clipped by 0 bases and J by 4 bases, with 10 bases between them.

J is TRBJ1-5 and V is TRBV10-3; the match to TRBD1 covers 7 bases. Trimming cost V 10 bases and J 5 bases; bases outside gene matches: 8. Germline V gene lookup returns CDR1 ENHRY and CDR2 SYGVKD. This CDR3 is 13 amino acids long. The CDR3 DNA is TGTGCCACCTCACAGGGGACGGATCAGCCCCAGCATTTT. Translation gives CATSQGTDQPQHF.

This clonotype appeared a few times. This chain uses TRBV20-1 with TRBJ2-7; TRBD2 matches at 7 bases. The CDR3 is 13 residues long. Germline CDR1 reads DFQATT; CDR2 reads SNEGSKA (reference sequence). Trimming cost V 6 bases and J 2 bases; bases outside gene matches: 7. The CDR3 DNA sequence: TGCAGTGCGATGGAGACTAGCCCCTACGAGCAGTACTTC. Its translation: CSAMETSPYEQYF.

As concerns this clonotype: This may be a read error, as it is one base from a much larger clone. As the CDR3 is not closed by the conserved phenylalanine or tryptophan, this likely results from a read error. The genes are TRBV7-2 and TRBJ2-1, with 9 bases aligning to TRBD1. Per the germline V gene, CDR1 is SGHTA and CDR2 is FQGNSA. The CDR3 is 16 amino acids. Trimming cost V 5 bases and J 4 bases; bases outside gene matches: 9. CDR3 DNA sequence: TGTGCCAGCAGCCCAACCTCCGGGACAGGGTACAATGAGCAGTTCATC. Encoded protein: CASSPTSGTGYNEQFI.

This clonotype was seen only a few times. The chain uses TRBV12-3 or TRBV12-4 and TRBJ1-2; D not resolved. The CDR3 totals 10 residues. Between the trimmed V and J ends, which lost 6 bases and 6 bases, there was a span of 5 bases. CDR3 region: CASSPNGYTF. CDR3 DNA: TGTGCCAGCAGCCCTAATGGCTACACCTTC.

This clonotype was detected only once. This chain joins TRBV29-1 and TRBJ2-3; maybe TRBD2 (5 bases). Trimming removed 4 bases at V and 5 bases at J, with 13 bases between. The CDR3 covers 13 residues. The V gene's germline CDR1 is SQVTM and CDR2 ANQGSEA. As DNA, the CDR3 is TGCAGCGTTGGAGGCGGGTTTGGAGATACGCAGTATTTT. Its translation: CSVGGGFGDTQYF.

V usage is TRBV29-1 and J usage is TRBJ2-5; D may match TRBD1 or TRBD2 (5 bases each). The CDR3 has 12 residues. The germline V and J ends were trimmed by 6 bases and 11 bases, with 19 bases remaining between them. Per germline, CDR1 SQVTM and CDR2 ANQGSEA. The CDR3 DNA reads TGCAGCGTCGGGACGGAGTACAATGAGCAGTACTTC. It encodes CSVGTEYNEQYF.

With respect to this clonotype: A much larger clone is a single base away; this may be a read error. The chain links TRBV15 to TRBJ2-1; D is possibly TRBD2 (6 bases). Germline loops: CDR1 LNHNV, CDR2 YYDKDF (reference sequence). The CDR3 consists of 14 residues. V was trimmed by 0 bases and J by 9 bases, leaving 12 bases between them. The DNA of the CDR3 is TGTGCCACCAGCAGAGATTTTGGGGGGAGTGAGCAGTTCTTC. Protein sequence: CATSRDFGGSEQFF.

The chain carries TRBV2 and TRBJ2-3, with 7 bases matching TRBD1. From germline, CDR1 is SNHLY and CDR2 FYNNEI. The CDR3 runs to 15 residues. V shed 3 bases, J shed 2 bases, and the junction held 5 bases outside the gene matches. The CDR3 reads CASSDLGQDTDTQYF. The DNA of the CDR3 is TGTGCCAGCAGTGACCTTGGACAGGACACAGATACGCAGTATTTT.